The present TCR beta chain was sequenced within a study of post-analysis software for immune sequencing data. Whole-study context: Progressive-relapsing, secondary progressive and relapsing-remitting multiple sclerosis were among the disease courses included.

The library was made from cDNA and included unique molecular identifiers. TCRdb recomputed calls from the PCR reads with MiXCR, one row per CDR3 protein. Of under 200,000 distinct CDR3 sequences in the sample, 29% were seen once. This clonotype appeared many times. The antigen is unknown. This CDR3 has 15 residues. Germline V lookup: CDR1 SGHRS, CDR2 YFSETQ. The V gene lost 4 bases and the J gene lost 0 bases, with 13 bases spanning the gap. Study conclusions and caveats: The authors found that F measure strongly co-clustered same-batch samples. Multiple sclerosis patients showed significantly lower normalized Chao1 diversity than controls did. A handful of TRBV segments were significantly more frequent in patients than in controls. TRBV5-6, TRBV5-1 and TRBV20-1 were among these segments.

The specimen sequenced was blood. This clonotype was sampled from a girl younger than 18 with multiple sclerosis. This chain joins TRBV5-1 and TRBJ1-2; no definite D call. CDR3 bases: TGCGCCAGCAGCCCCCGGGTCCAAGCTAACTATGGCTACACCTTC. This translates into CASSPRVQANYGYTF.